The 4 T cell receptor beta chains reported below all come from one sample, sequenced in a study of T cells expressing NK-cell markers. TCRdb reprocessed the 5' RACE reads and stores each CDR3 protein as one record, lacking DNA. The sample's table shows more than 90,000 distinct CDR3 sequences. Sequenced material: blood T cells: a sorted CD56 or NKG2C T cell subset, CD4+ or CD8+ T cells, or bulk PBMC T cells (not recorded which). The receptors derive from a woman aged 18 to 75 in good health.

The chain employs TRBV9 and TRBJ2-7; TCRdb lists TRBD1, though no DNA is available to test this call. Germline CDR1 is SGDLS and CDR2 is YYNGEE. The CDR3 spans 16 residues. The CDR3 loop reads CASSVGFGTEEYEQYF.

The chain joins TRBV24-1 to TRBJ2-3; without DNA, the TCRdb call of TRBD1 cannot be checked. The CDR3 runs 14 residues. CDR1 and CDR2 (germline): KGHDR, SFDVKD. CDR3 loop: CATSAGAGTDTQYF.

V gene TRBV20-1 combines with J gene TRBJ2-1. The CDR3 spans 17 residues. Germline CDR1 DFQATT, CDR2 SNEGSKA (reference sequence). CDR3 loop: CSAHRALAGSSYNEQFF.

The chain couples TRBV9 to TRBJ2-3. CDR3 length: 12 residues. The germline V gene has CDR1 SGDLS and CDR2 YYNGEE. The CDR3: CASSGGGDTQYF.